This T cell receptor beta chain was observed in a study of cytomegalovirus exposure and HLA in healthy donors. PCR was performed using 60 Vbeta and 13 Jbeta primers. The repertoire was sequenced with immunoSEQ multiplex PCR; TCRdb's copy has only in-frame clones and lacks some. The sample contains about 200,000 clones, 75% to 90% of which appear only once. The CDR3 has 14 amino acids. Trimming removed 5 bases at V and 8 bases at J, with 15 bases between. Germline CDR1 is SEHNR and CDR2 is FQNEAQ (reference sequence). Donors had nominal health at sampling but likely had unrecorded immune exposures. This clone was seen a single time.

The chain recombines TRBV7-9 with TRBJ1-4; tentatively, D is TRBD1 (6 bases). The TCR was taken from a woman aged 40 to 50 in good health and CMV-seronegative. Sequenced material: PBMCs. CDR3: CASSPGTLGEKLFF. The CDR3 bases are TGTGCCAGCAGCCCCGGGACACTGGGGGAAAAACTGTTTTTT.